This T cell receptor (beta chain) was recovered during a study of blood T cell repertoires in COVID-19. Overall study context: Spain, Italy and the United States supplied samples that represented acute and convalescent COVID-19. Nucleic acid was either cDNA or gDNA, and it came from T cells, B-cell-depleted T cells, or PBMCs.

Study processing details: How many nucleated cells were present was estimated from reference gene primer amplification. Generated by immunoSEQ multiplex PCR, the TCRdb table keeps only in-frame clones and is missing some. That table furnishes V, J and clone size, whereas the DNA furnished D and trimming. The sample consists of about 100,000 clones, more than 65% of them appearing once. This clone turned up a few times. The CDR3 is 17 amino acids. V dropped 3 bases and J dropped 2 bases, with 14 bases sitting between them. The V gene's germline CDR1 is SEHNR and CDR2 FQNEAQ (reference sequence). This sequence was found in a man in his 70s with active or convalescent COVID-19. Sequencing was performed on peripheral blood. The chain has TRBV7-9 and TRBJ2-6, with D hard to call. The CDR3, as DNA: TGTGCCAGCAGCTTCTATCCACTCCCAACTGGGGCCAACGTCCTGACTTTC. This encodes CASSFYPLPTGANVLTF. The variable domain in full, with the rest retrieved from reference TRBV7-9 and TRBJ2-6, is DTGVSQNPRHKITKRGQNVTFRCDPISEHNRLYWYRQTLGQGPEFLTYFQNEAQLEKSRLLSDRFSAERPKGSFSTLEIQRTEQGDSAMYLCASSFYPLPTGANVLTFGAGSRLTVL.